The 21 T cell receptor beta chains given below trace back to one sample, sequenced in a study of post-analysis software for immune sequencing data. Which antigens these TCRs recognize remains unknown. The study's findings and limits: The study found TRBV5-6, TRBV5-1 and TRBV20-1 among five or six TRBV segments more frequent in patients than controls.

The library was made from cDNA and included unique molecular identifiers. In TCRdb, the PCR reads were re-called with MiXCR into one record per CDR3 protein. The table includes 400,000 to 500,000 distinct CDR3 sequences, 35% to 45% detected once. The sample comprised blood. All receptors come from a girl under 10 years old with multiple sclerosis.

This clonotype was counted only a few times. The chain is built from TRBV5-1 and TRBJ2-4; D is uncertain. Trimming pared 0 bases from V and 9 bases from J, leaving 10 bases between. The CDR3 is 13 residues long. Germline loops: CDR1 SGHRS, CDR2 YFSETQ. The CDR3 nucleotides read TGCGCCAGCAGCTTGGTTGGCAGAAGCATTCAGTACTTC. It yields the protein CASSLVGRSIQYF.

The CDR3 sequence is CASSLETGQLWTEAFF. The CDR3 DNA is TGTGCCAGCAGCTTAGAAACAGGCCAGCTTTGGACTGAAGCTTTCTTT. The chain uses TRBV7-2 and TRBJ1-1, with D tentatively TRBD1 (5 bases). Germline lookup yields CDR1 SGHTA and CDR2 FQGNSA. Trimming cost V 1 base and J 5 bases, with 17 bases left between them. This CDR3 spans 16 amino acids.

V gene TRBV5-1 combines with J gene TRBJ1-1, with D possibly being TRBD1 (5 bases). The CDR3 spans 15 residues. V lost 0 bases to trimming and J lost 1 base, with 10 bases between them. The germline CDR1 and CDR2 sequences are SGHRS and YFSETQ. The CDR3 coding sequence is TGCGCCAGCAGCTTGGTGGCAGGGACGAACACTGAAGCTTTCTTT. As protein: CASSLVAGTNTEAFF.

As concerns this clonotype: Mismatch with germline at one junction end may stem from a read error. This chain uses TRBV6-5 with TRBJ2-5; D is tentatively TRBD1 or TRBD2 (5 bases each). The CDR3 has 15 residues. CDR1 and CDR2 (germline): MNHEY, SVGAGI. CDR3 sequence reads: CAISDRPGPQETQYF. The CDR3 coding sequence is TGTGCCATCAGTGATCGCCCGGGACCACAAGAGACCCAGTACTTC.

The chain links TRBV29-1 to TRBJ2-7; 9 bases line up with TRBD2. The CDR3 sequence is 14 residues long. Germline V gene data show CDR1 as SQVTM and CDR2 as ANQGSEA. Trimming at V came to 4 bases and at J to 5 bases, leaving 9 bases not matched to a gene. This chain's CDR3 is CSVGPSGRSHEQYF. CDR3 in DNA: TGCAGCGTTGGGCCCAGCGGGAGGAGTCACGAGCAGTACTTC.

This clonotype was counted a few times. The chain employs TRBV6-6 and TRBJ2-5; D unresolved. This CDR3 is built from 15 residues. V was pared by 6 bases and J by 2 bases, with 16 bases between. Germline V CDR1 and CDR2: MNHNY, SVGAGI (reference sequence). CDR3 loop: CASRPAWQAQETQYF. As DNA, the CDR3 is TGTGCCAGCAGGCCCGCCTGGCAGGCACAAGAGACCCAGTACTTC.

The genes are TRBV5-1 and TRBJ2-7, with TRBD1 matching over 7 bases. This CDR3 region has 15 residues. J lost 6 bases, V lost 4 bases, and 13 bases had no gene match. Per germline, CDR1 SGHRS and CDR2 YFSETQ. The CDR3 region is CASSAYGTVECEQYF. The CDR3 bases are TGCGCCAGCAGCGCATATGGGACAGTTGAATGCGAGCAGTACTTC.

The rearrangement uses TRBV20-1 and TRBJ2-3; D gene ambiguous. The germline CDR1 and CDR2 sequences are DFQATT and SNEGSKA (reference sequence). The CDR3 totals 11 residues. Here the CDR3 DNA reads TGCAGGGGTCTTGGCACAGATACGCAGTATTTT. Amino acids: CRGLGTDTQYF.

This chain links TRBV29-1 with TRBJ2-3; 9 nucleotides match TRBD2. V gave up 5 bases and J gave up 3 bases; unmatched junction bases: 3. This CDR3 region has 13 residues. Germline-derived CDR1 and CDR2 are SQVTM and ANQGSEA. The CDR3 sequence is CSVPGLATDTQYF. The CDR3 DNA follows: TGCAGCGTTCCGGGACTAGCAACAGATACGCAGTATTTT.

This clonotype was picked up many times. This chain joins TRBV9 and TRBJ2-7; 9 bases fit TRBD1. The ends lost 0 bases at V and 5 bases at J; junction bases unmatched: 9. This CDR3 comprises 16 residues. Germline CDR1 and CDR2: SGDLS and YYNGEE. Written as DNA, the CDR3 is TGTGCCAGCAGCGTAGTACCGGACAGGGGTATACACGAGCAGTACTTC. Translation: CASSVVPDRGIHEQYF.

A note on this clonotype: At one of its ends the junction is not consistent with the germline gene, which may arise from a read error. This chain connects TRBV5-1 to TRBJ2-3, with D tentatively TRBD1 (7 bases). The CDR3 is 15 amino acids. Germline V lookup: CDR1 SGHRS, CDR2 YFSETQ. CDR3 region: CAGSWEDRRPDTQYF. The CDR3 DNA sequence: TGCGCCGGCAGCTGGGAGGACAGGAGGCCAGATACGCAGTATTTT. The full variable domain, its missing parts supplied by reference TRBV5-1 and TRBJ2-3, is KAGVTQTPRYLIKTRGQQVTLSCSPISGHRSVSWYQQTPGQGLQFLFEYFSETQRNKGNFPGRFSGRQFSNSRSEMNVSTLELGDSALYLCAGSWEDRRPDTQYFGPGTRLTVL.

The V call is TRBV20-1, the J call TRBJ2-7; 9 positions agree with TRBD1. The CDR3 is made up of 13 amino acids. Germline assignment: CDR1 DFQATT and CDR2 SNEGSKA (reference sequence). V was pared by 0 bases and J by 4 bases, with 1 base of the junction left unmatched. The CDR3 coding sequence is TGCAGTGCTAGAGATGGGACAGGGTACGAGCAGTACTTC. Its translation: CSARDGTGYEQYF.

This chain uses TRBV5-1 with TRBJ1-4, with unresolved D. Between the trimmed V and J ends, which lost 2 bases and 7 bases, there was a span of 12 bases. The CDR3 totals 14 residues. Germline CDR1 is SGHRS and CDR2 is YFSETQ. CDR3 DNA: TGCGCCAGCAGCTTAGGCCCGAGAGGTGAAAAACTGTTTTTT. It translates to CASSLGPRGEKLFF.

To note about this clonotype: Possible read error: a much larger clone is one base away. The CDR3 does not end in the conserved phenylalanine or tryptophan, so this is likely a read error. The CDR3 bases are TGTGCCAGCAGTTTAGGGGGATATGGCTACACCGTC. Translated: CASSLGGYGYTV. This rearrangement joins TRBV28 to TRBJ1-2; a weak D match, TRBD1 (5 bases). The CDR3 runs to 12 residues. The germline V and J ends were trimmed by 2 bases and 5 bases, with 6 bases remaining between them. Per germline, CDR1 MDHEN and CDR2 SYDVKM.

The chain links TRBV18 to TRBJ1-1, with D possibly matching TRBD1 (5 bases). CDR1 and CDR2 (germline): KGHSH, LQKENI. The V end was cut by 2 bases, the J end by 1 base, with 11 bases between. The CDR3 has 15 amino acids. CDR3 sequence (DNA): TGTGCCAGCTCACCATTGGCAGGGACGAACACTGAAGCTTTCTTT. Protein sequence: CASSPLAGTNTEAFF.

V and J are TRBV7-9 and TRBJ1-4; D gene unclear. This CDR3 spans 12 amino acids. Germline V lookup: CDR1 SEHNR, CDR2 FQNEAQ (reference sequence). V gave up 4 bases and J gave up 14 bases, with 14 bases separating them. This CDR3 is CASSSRSGRLFF. The CDR3 nucleotides are TGTGCCAGCAGCTCCCGGAGTGGGCGGCTGTTTTTT.

This clonotype has just a few counts. CDR3 sequence (DNA): TGTGCCATCAGTGAGGGGATTGGCGGGGGGTACTCCTACGAGCAGTACTTC. Amino acids: CAISEGIGGGYSYEQYF. The V call is TRBV10-3, the J call TRBJ2-7, with 8 positions matching TRBD2. Germline V gene data show CDR1 as ENHRY and CDR2 as SYGVKD. The CDR3 contains 17 residues. V gave up 2 bases and J gave up 0 bases; unmatched junction bases: 9.

The chain combines TRBV13 with TRBJ2-7, with 12 bases aligning to TRBD2. The V gene end was trimmed by 5 bases and the J gene end by 0 bases; junction bases not matched to a gene: 5. CDR3 length equals 16 residues. Per the germline V gene, CDR1 is PRHDT and CDR2 is FYEKMQ (reference sequence). The CDR3 DNA reads as TGTGCCAGCAGCCCTTTGACTAGCGGGAGCTCCTACGAGCAGTACTTC. Residues: CASSPLTSGSSYEQYF.

In this sample, this clonotype turned up a few times. The chain combines TRBV5-1 with TRBJ2-7; 10 nucleotides agree with TRBD2. Germline-derived CDR1 and CDR2 are SGHRS and YFSETQ. The CDR3 loop spans 16 amino acids. V lost 2 bases, J lost 2 bases, and 7 bases stayed unmatched. The CDR3 reads CASSFDSGGLTYEQYF. The CDR3 nucleotides are TGCGCCAGCAGCTTCGATAGCGGGGGGTTAACCTACGAGCAGTACTTC.

The chain carries TRBV9 and TRBJ2-2, with 7 bases aligning to TRBD2. Losses at the gene ends were 6 bases for V and 4 bases for J; bases not matched to a gene: 6. The CDR3 consists of 14 residues. CDR1 and CDR2 from the germline V gene are SGDLS and YYNGEE. CDR3 sequence: CASKQGGITGELFF. DNA of the CDR3: TGTGCCAGCAAGCAGGGAGGGATCACCGGGGAGCTGTTTTTT.

This clonotype was detected once. The CDR3 region has the DNA TGCAGCGTTGAATCGATGGCGAACACTGAAGCTTTCTTT. Amino acid sequence: CSVESMANTEAFF. The chain employs TRBV29-1 and TRBJ1-1; unclear D gene. CDR1 is SQVTM, CDR2 ANQGSEA, per germline. V was shortened by 2 bases and J by 1 base, with 8 bases between the two germline ends. CDR3 length equals 13 residues.